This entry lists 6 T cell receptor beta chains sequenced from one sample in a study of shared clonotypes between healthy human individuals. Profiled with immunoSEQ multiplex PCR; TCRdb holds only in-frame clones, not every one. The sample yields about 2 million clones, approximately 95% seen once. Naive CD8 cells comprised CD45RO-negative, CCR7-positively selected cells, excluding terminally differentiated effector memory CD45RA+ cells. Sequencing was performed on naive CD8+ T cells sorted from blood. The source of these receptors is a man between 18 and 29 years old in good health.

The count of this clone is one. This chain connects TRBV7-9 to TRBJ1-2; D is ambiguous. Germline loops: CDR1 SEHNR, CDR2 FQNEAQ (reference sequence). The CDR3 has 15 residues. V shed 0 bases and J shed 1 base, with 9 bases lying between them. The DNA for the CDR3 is TGTGCCAGCAGCTTAGCGGTAGGGAATAACTATGGCTACACCTTC. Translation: CASSLAVGNNYGYTF.

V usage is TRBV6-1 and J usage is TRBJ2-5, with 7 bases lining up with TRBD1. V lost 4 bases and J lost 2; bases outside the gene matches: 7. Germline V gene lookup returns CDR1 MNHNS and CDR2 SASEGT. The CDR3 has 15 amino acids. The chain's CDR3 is CASSAGQASQETQYF. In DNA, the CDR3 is TGTGCCAGCAGTGCTGGACAGGCCTCTCAAGAGACCCAGTACTTC.

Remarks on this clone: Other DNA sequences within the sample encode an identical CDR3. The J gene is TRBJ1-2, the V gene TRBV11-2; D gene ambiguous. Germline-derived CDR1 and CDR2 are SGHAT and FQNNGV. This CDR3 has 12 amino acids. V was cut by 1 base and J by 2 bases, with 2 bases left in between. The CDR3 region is CASSLGNYGYTF. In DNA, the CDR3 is TGTGCCAGCAGCTTAGGGAACTATGGCTACACCTTC.

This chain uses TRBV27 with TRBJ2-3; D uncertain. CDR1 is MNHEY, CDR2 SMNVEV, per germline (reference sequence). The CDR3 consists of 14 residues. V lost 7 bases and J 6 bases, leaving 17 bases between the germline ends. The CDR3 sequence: CASIPSASVDTQYF. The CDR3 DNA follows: TGTGCCAGCATCCCCTCTGCTTCGGTGGATACGCAGTATTTT.

DNA for the CDR3: TGCGCCAGCAGCTTGGAAATAAACACTGAAGCTTTCTTT. It yields the protein CASSLEINTEAFF. The V call is TRBV5-1, the J call TRBJ1-1; D is uncertain. The CDR3 has 13 residues. V was cut by 0 bases and J by 2 bases, with 5 bases left in between. Germline CDR1 reads SGHRS; CDR2 reads YFSETQ. The full variable domain, its missing parts supplied by reference TRBV5-1 and TRBJ1-1, is KAGVTQTPRYLIKTRGQQVTLSCSPISGHRSVSWYQQTPGQGLQFLFEYFSETQRNKGNFPGRFSGRQFSNSRSEMNVSTLELGDSALYLCASSLEINTEAFFGQGTRLTVV.

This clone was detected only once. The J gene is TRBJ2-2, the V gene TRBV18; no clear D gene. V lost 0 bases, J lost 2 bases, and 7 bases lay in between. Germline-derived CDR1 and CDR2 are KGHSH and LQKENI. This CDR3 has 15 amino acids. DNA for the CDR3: TGTGCCAGCTCACCACCCATTGGTAACACCGGGGAGCTGTTTTTT. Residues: CASSPPIGNTGELFF.